Following are 8 T cell receptor beta chains from one sample sequenced in a study of metastatic and nonmetastatic thyroid tumors. TCRdb re-called the PCR reads through MiXCR. Counted here are 21,000 or so clones, 15% to 20% occurring once; the ten biggest clones make up more than 20%. Every patient underwent thyroid surgery untreated. Specimen: blood. The source is a male donor with papillary thyroid cancer or a benign thyroid nodule (not recorded which). Some clones in this sample may be carry-over from other donors' samples.

Ten or more counts support this clone. This chain uses TRBV2 with TRBJ1-5, with D unresolved. V lost 2 bases and J 10 bases, leaving 15 bases between the germline ends. Germline lookup yields CDR1 SNHLY and CDR2 FYNNEI. The CDR3 spans 14 residues. This CDR3 reads CASSESGLFQPQHF. CDR3 in DNA: TGTGCCAGCAGTGAAAGTGGGCTGTTCCAACCCCAGCATTTT.

There are many counts of this clone. The chain employs TRBV5-1 and TRBJ2-1; D is ambiguous. The CDR3 covers 15 residues. Trimming shortened V by 4 bases and J by 2 bases, and 13 bases separated the two germline ends. Germline values: CDR1 SGHRS, CDR2 YFSETQ. CDR3 sequence reads: CASSQSLGTYNEQFF. The CDR3 DNA is TGCGCCAGCAGCCAATCTCTAGGGACCTACAATGAGCAGTTCTTC.

V usage is TRBV7-6 and J usage is TRBJ2-7; TRBD2 is a possible D gene (5 bases). Trimming removed 4 bases at V and 7 bases at J, with 8 bases between. Germline CDR1 is SGHVS and CDR2 is FNYEAQ. This CDR3 is 11 amino acids long. CDR3 amino acids: CASSSGLEQYF. As DNA, the CDR3 is TGTGCCAGCAGCTCCGGACTTGAGCAGTACTTC.

This clone was detected ten times or more. The chain is built from TRBV6-1 and TRBJ1-4; 9 bases agree with TRBD1. Trimming cost V 7 bases and J 7 bases; bases outside gene matches: 7. The CDR3 loop spans 14 amino acids. Looked up from germline, CDR1 is MNHNS and CDR2 is SASEGT. Here the CDR3 reads CASIRGDRAEKLFF. CDR3 coding DNA: TGTGCCAGCATCAGGGGGGACAGGGCTGAAAAACTGTTTTTT.

There are a few counts of this clone. A much larger clone differs from this one at a single base, so this may be a read error. This sample also contains other DNA sequences that code for the same CDR3. This chain joins TRBV5-1 and TRBJ2-3; no firm D call. There are 12 residues in the CDR3. Germline V lookup: CDR1 SGHRS, CDR2 YFSETQ. The germline V and J ends were trimmed by 3 bases and 2 bases, with 4 bases remaining between them. CDR3 nucleotide sequence: TGCGCCAGCAGCTCTACCACAGATACGCAGTATTTT. This codes for CASSSTTDTQYF.

Many counts were recorded for this clone. V and J are TRBV5-1 and TRBJ2-7; 13 nucleotides line up with TRBD2. The CDR3 contains 16 residues. V dropped 0 bases and J dropped 6; count of bases not matched to a gene: 6. The germline V gene encodes CDR1 SGHRS and CDR2 YFSETQ. CDR3 amino acids: CASSLGTSGSGSEQYF. In DNA, the CDR3 is TGCGCCAGCAGCTTGGGGACTAGCGGGAGTGGGAGCGAGCAGTACTTC.

In its sample, this clone was seen a few times. The gene calls are TRBV5-4 and TRBJ2-2; TRBD1 might be the D (5 bases). V was pared by 6 bases and J by 2 bases, with 11 bases between. The length of the CDR3 is 14 residues. Germline V gives CDR1 SGHNT, CDR2 YYREEE (reference sequence). CDR3 residues: CASTPTVNTGELFF. CDR3 nucleotides: TGTGCCAGCACGCCGACAGTTAACACCGGGGAGCTGTTTTTT.

This clone showed up many times. Other DNA sequences in this specimen translate into the identical CDR3. The V call is TRBV12-3 or TRBV12-4, the J call TRBJ2-3; TRBD2 aligns across 10 bases. V shed 1 base and J 5 bases; nucleotides not matched to a gene: 9. The CDR3 runs to 17 residues. CDR3 loop: CASSLGRAGGPGDTQYF. The DNA of the CDR3 is TGTGCCAGCAGTTTAGGGCGAGCGGGGGGGCCGGGAGATACGCAGTATTTT.